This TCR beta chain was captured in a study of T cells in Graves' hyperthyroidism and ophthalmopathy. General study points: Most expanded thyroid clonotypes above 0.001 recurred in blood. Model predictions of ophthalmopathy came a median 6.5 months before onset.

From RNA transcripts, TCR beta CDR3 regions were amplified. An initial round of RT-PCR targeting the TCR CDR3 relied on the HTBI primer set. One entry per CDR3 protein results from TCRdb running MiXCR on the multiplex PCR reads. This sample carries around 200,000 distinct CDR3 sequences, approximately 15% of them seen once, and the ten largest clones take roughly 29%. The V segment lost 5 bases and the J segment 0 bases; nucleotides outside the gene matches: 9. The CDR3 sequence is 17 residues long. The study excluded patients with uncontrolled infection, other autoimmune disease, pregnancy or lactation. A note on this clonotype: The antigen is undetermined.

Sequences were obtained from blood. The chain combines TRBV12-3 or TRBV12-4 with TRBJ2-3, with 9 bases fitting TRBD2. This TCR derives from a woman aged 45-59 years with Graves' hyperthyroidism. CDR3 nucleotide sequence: TGTGCCAGCAGTCGAAGGGCTAGCGGGGCTAGCACAGATACGCAGTATTTT. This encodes CASSRRASGASTDTQYF.